This T cell receptor (beta chain) is drawn from a study of cytomegalovirus exposure and HLA in healthy donors (TCRdb year 2017). Study-level background: According to an earlier analysis of several hundred of the donors, about 179 million T cells yielded over 90 million unique TCR beta sequences and around 280 Gb of sequence data. Roughly 320 gigabases of sequencing data and roughly 81 million unique TCR sequences made up an early release that covered over 550 HLA-typed donors. Of the 398 genotyped donors, approximately 83% fell in the genetic ancestry cluster associated with self-reported Caucasian donors. The study aimed to test whether signatures of past pathogen exposure could be identified by cataloging public T cell receptors. The T cell repertoires of around 670 subjects were profiled by immunosequencing and related to cytomegalovirus serostatus. Along with the approximately 700-subject first cohort, a separate validation cohort of over a hundred different subjects was used. To predict cytomegalovirus infection status, the study combined high-throughput TCR immunosequencing, statistical association of individual TCRs with disease status, and machine learning. A later analysis re-analyzed previously published TCR beta repertoires from 666 donors and added high-resolution HLA genotyping to study TCR occurrence patterns. Rather than drawing on any new phenotypic data, the later analysis identified candidate immune exposures from TCR beta sequences and the way those sequences occurred across donors. An earlier analysis of roughly 580 of the donors used high-throughput TCR beta sequencing to judge whether each TCR beta V gene segment behaved as functional or pseudogenic. Donor age, sex, ethnicity and CMV serostatus were compiled alongside the repertoire data. Genome-wide SNP genotypes for about three fifths of the 666 donors were used in a later genetic analysis, which treated that subset as a discovery cohort. Every discovery cohort repertoire had been produced on one sequencing platform. HLA typing covered class I and class II loci at four-digit resolution. The number of donors typed differed by locus, with about 620-630 for A, B, C, DRB1 and DQB1, around 500 for DQA1, nearly 610 for DPA1, and around 460 for DPB1. Four or five DR-DQ haplotypes were handled as single units for association and clustering because linkage in the cohort was strong. Among around 400 genotyped donors of the cohort, an average of approximately 250,000 unique TCR beta nucleotide sequences were sequenced per donor, roughly 20% of them non-productive.

The library was built by means of the immunoSEQ multiplex PCR assay. A mixture of 60 forward primers for TCR Vbeta segments and 13 reverse primers for TCR Jbeta segments was used in the multiplex PCR. The CDR3 region of rearranged TCR beta genes was amplified from genomic DNA by a multiplex PCR assay. The Illumina HiSeq System was used to sequence the amplified TCR beta libraries as 87-base-pair reads. On the authors' methods: In a later analysis, some 80 million unique TCR beta chains were counted across the roughly 610 repertoires, and around 11 million of these chains were shared by at least two donors. Raw reads were error-corrected and collapsed into unique sequences with a nearest-neighbor algorithm that merged closely related sequences to remove PCR and sequencing errors. V, D and J gene segments were assigned by aligning CDR3 sequences to IMGT reference sequences. For a sequence to be retained, at least a six-nucleotide match to both a V gene segment and a J gene segment was required. A rearrangement was called productive if the CDR3 had no stop codons and remained in frame with V and J, and every other rearrangement was called non-productive. Following IMGT convention, CDR3 was defined as the stretch from the second conserved V-encoded cysteine to the conserved J-encoded phenylalanine. The earlier analysis of 587 of the donors excluded sequences that lacked an unambiguous match to a single V gene segment. An earlier analysis of under 750 of the donors called V segments functional above 56.7% productive rearrangements and segregating when the between-donor standard deviation exceeded 5%. To diagnose cytomegalovirus status from the catalog of TCR beta chain sequences, a statistical classification framework was built. In a later analysis, TCR nucleotide sequences were compared against IMGT/GENE-DB human TR gene sequences so that V and J genes could be assigned. In a later analysis, CDR3 sequences and most-parsimonious VDJ recombination scenarios were assigned using the TCRdist pipeline. A later analysis defined each TCR beta chain by its CDR3 amino acid sequence plus V-gene family, and excluded reads lacking a unique V-gene family. To address suspected cross-contamination and a sequencing artifact, a later analysis removed around 590 highly shared, low-generation-probability nucleotide sequences. For each public chain, a later analysis derived a clonal expansion index from normalized ranks of inferred template counts within each repertoire. Generation probabilities in a later analysis came from a VDJ recombination model fitted to out-of-frame rearrangements, and those results were checked against IGoR. In a later analysis, TCR-TCR, TCR-HLA and TCR-CMV co-occurrence was scored with hypergeometric tests, and a repertoire-size bias correction was applied to TCR pairs. In a later analysis, false discovery rates were estimated by permuting HLA or CMV assignments 20 times. In a later analysis, co-occurring TCRs were grouped using DBSCAN, with TCRdist sequence similarity added in when clustering inside HLA-allele-positive subsets. Co-occurrence clustering excluded repertoires with fewer than 30,000 or more than 120,000 public chains, plus five with anomalous nucleotide sharing. TCRdb re-hosts the immuneACCESS table, in-frame sequences only. Its copies lack some clones; in the studies checked, an unresolved V gene accounts for under half of them, and the cause for the rest is not known. V, J and clone size were drawn from that table, and D and trimming were deduced from the DNA. This sample gives about 160,000 clones in total; more than 75% of them show up just once. The leading ten clones occupy 3.5% of the sample.

The cohort consisted of 600 to 700 healthy bone marrow donors. At the time of sampling, all cohort members were nominally healthy, though unrecorded immune exposures were likely present. CMV serostatus was recorded as positive for 250 to 300 and negative for about half of the roughly 700 cohort members, whereas no CMV serostatus was recorded for the donor in question. A peripheral blood sample was collected from each donor, and TCR beta sequencing was performed on peripheral blood mononuclear cells. Genomic DNA was extracted from the blood cell samples with the Qiagen DNeasy Blood Extraction Kit. Of note for this clone: This receptor's antigen is unknown. No much larger clone exists at a distance of one base, and base qualities are not known.

What the authors observed across the whole study: Because HLA typing was unavailable for some donors at each locus, only the typed subset was used in association tests. A later analysis found that most CMV-associated TCR beta chains appeared HLA-restricted, with HLA associations seemingly driven largely by CMV exposure. A further reported finding was that TCR beta sequences accurately predicted the HLA-A and HLA-B alleles for most subjects in the first cohort. Several of the top co-occurrence clusters appeared to be linked to parvovirus B19, influenza, CMV and Epstein-Barr virus, according to a later analysis. When HLA alleles, especially DR and DQ, strongly co-occurred, attributing TCR associations to individual alleles was difficult. The presence/absence analyses assumed that sequencing depth was roughly uniform across donors, and that assumption may not be true. Compared with equally common non-associated chains, HLA-associated TCR beta chains in a later analysis were more clonally expanded and had lower generation probabilities. An earlier analysis of some 590 of the donors showed that most TCR beta V segments appeared in productive rearrangements either about 90% or about 30% of the time, which broadly matched IMGT annotations. In a later genetic analysis, fewer N-insertions in productive TCRs were reported among donors in an Asian-associated ancestry cluster than the roughly 700-donor mean. A few of the identified cytomegalovirus-associated TCR beta chains were confirmed in vitro to be specific for cytomegalovirus antigens. In a later analysis, around 17,000 TCR beta sequences were associated with specific HLA alleles at a false discovery rate of 0.05. Correlated functional status among segregating V segments might be attributable to linkage disequilibrium, but an unknown experimental factor could not be ruled out. In this cohort, only TCR beta chains were sequenced, and detectable features were limited by the absence of alpha or paired-chain data. For the cohort, immune exposure information was limited to CMV serostatus. A total of 164 TCR beta chains were listed by the study as associated with cytomegalovirus. Because counts were too low, 15 or so rarely observed V segments, including chromosome 9 orphons, were excluded from the earlier analysis of 500 to 700 of the donors. The authors suggested that the approach could potentially be generalized to other disease states and immunological phenotypes. The classifier was reported to diagnose cytomegalovirus status with high specificity and sensitivity in both the original cohort and the validation cohort. A later genetic analysis associated a missense DCLRE1C variant with V-gene and J-gene trimming of TCR beta chains, and an independent cohort replicated the association. Most TCR sequences were seen in very few donors, while some public TCRs were found in many individuals. In a later analysis, TCR association rates were found to vary across HLA loci, with the most associated TCRs seen for DRB1 alleles and the fewest for HLA-C alleles. A cluster of highly shared sequence variants was judged likely to represent a technical artifact of the sequencing pipeline.

Input material: PBMCs. The TCR comes from a human donor in good health.

At the DNA level, the sequence is TGTGCCAGCAGCTTGGGAGGGGGACAGAACTCTGGGGCCAACGTCCTGACTTTC. Translated, this is CASSLGGGQNSGANVLTF. Recombination joined TRBV5-6 with TRBJ2-6, with 7 junctional bases fitting TRBD1. Measured from the cysteine to the phenylalanine, the CDR3 is 18 residues long. Only CDR3 DNA remains: 54 bases, in frame from the first base. CDR1 and CDR2 are read off the germline V gene as SGHDT and YYEEEE. Trimming removed 0 bases from V and 0 bases from J; the gene matches leave 6 bases unexplained.